A selection of T cell receptor beta chains follows, all from one sample in a study of identical twins. TCRdb itself ran the 5' RACE reads through MiXCR, one entry per CDR3 protein. The sample holds 450,000 to 650,000 distinct CDR3 sequences; 15% are singletons and the top ten take 0.44%. This sample also belongs to another study, concerning yellow fever vaccine responses in identical twins.

Material for sequencing was CD4+ T cells sorted from blood. These receptors all stem from a woman under 30 in good health. The CDR3 runs from the conserved cysteine through the conserved F or W. Fields, in order: clone size, V gene, J gene, D gene, CDR3 protein, CDR3 DNA. A D gene is named only where the DNA matches it firmly. The size entry is marked missing in some rows and otherwise reads once, few, many or a size class.

clone_size: few; v_call: TRBV10-3; j_call: TRBJ1-1; d_call: -; cdr3_aa: CAIGPSNTEAFF; cdr3_nt: TGTGCCATCGGGCCTTCGAACACTGAAGCTTTCTTT
clone_size: -; v_call: TRBV7-9; j_call: TRBJ1-1; d_call: -; cdr3_aa: CASSLAEGAFF; cdr3_nt: TGTGCCAGCAGCTTAGCGGAGGGAGCTTTCTTT
clone_size: few; v_call: TRBV12-3/TRBV12-4; j_call: TRBJ2-1; d_call: TRBD2; cdr3_aa: CASSFGGAGGNEQFF; cdr3_nt: TGTGCCAGCAGTTTCGGGGGGGCTGGGGGTAATGAGCAGTTCTTC
clone_size: few; v_call: TRBV7-3; j_call: TRBJ2-1; d_call: TRBD2; cdr3_aa: CASSGGSLAGCEQFF; cdr3_nt: TGTGCCAGCAGCGGAGGCTCACTAGCGGGTTGTGAGCAGTTCTTC
clone_size: -; v_call: TRBV20-1; j_call: TRBJ2-1; d_call: TRBD2; cdr3_aa: CCAPRGVGLAGGNEQFF; cdr3_nt: TGCTGCGCTCCCAGGGGGGTGGGACTAGCGGGAGGGAATGAGCAGTTCTTC
clone_size: few; v_call: TRBV3-1; j_call: TRBJ1-1; d_call: TRBD1; cdr3_aa: CASSRRGTGFKEAFF; cdr3_nt: TGTGCCAGCAGCCGCCGCGGGACAGGGTTTAAAGAAGCTTTCTTT
clone_size: -; v_call: TRBV5-1; j_call: TRBJ2-3; d_call: TRBD2; cdr3_aa: CASSPREGSTDTQYF; cdr3_nt: TGCGCCAGCAGCCCCCGGGAGGGGTCCACAGATACGCAGTATTTT
clone_size: -; v_call: TRBV25-1; j_call: TRBJ2-1; d_call: TRBD2; cdr3_aa: CASTPTSGRYNEQFF; cdr3_nt: TGTGCCAGCACTCCGACTAGCGGGAGGTACAATGAGCAGTTCTTC
clone_size: -; v_call: TRBV24-1; j_call: TRBJ2-7; d_call: -; cdr3_aa: CAIGRSYEQYF; cdr3_nt: TGTGCCATCGGACGGTCCTACGAGCAGTACTTC
clone_size: few; v_call: TRBV5-1; j_call: TRBJ2-2; d_call: -; cdr3_aa: CASSLVEVNTGELFF; cdr3_nt: TGCGCCAGCAGCTTGGTAGAAGTGAACACCGGGGAGCTGTTTTTT
clone_size: -; v_call: TRBV29-1; j_call: TRBJ1-1; d_call: -; cdr3_aa: CSVEGTANTEAFF; cdr3_nt: TGCAGCGTTGAAGGGACAGCTAACACTGAAGCTTTCTTT
clone_size: -; v_call: TRBV5-5; j_call: TRBJ2-1; d_call: TRBD2; cdr3_aa: CASIGEGSSYNEQFF; cdr3_nt: TGTGCCAGCATAGGGGAGGGCTCCTCCTACAATGAGCAGTTCTTC
clone_size: -; v_call: TRBV6-1; j_call: TRBJ2-1; d_call: -; cdr3_aa: CASRFGPNEQFF; cdr3_nt: TGTGCCAGCAGGTTTGGACCGAATGAGCAGTTCTTC
clone_size: -; v_call: TRBV28; j_call: TRBJ2-7; d_call: -; cdr3_aa: CASSLFTGSYEQYF; cdr3_nt: TGTGCCAGCAGTTTATTCACAGGGTCCTACGAGCAGTACTTC
clone_size: -; v_call: TRBV5-6; j_call: TRBJ2-1; d_call: TRBD1; cdr3_aa: CASGPRDRVNNEQFF; cdr3_nt: TGTGCCAGCGGCCCCCGGGACAGGGTTAACAATGAGCAGTTCTTC
clone_size: few; v_call: TRBV20-1; j_call: TRBJ2-2; d_call: -; cdr3_aa: CSARDPNRVQLFF; cdr3_nt: TGCAGTGCTAGAGATCCAAACAGGGTGCAGCTGTTTTTT
clone_size: once; v_call: TRBV7-2; j_call: TRBJ2-3; d_call: TRBD2; cdr3_aa: CASISGTLSTDTQYF; cdr3_nt: TGTGCCAGCATCAGCGGGACTCTTAGCACAGATACGCAGTATTTT
clone_size: -; v_call: TRBV15; j_call: TRBJ2-1; d_call: -; cdr3_aa: CATSMQILSYNEQFF; cdr3_nt: TGTGCCACCAGCATGCAGATACTCTCCTACAATGAGCAGTTCTTC
clone_size: -; v_call: TRBV7-9; j_call: TRBJ2-3; d_call: TRBD2; cdr3_aa: CASSSTLAGGADTQYF; cdr3_nt: TGTGCCAGCAGCTCCACCCTAGCGGGAGGCGCAGATACGCAGTATTTT
clone_size: -; v_call: TRBV15; j_call: TRBJ2-5; d_call: TRBD2; cdr3_aa: CATSRERGGAAETQYF; cdr3_nt: TGTGCCACCAGCAGAGAACGGGGGGGGGCTGCAGAGACCCAGTACTTC
clone_size: few; v_call: TRBV7-3; j_call: TRBJ2-2; d_call: -; cdr3_aa: CASSFTSGGTGELFF; cdr3_nt: TGTGCCAGCAGCTTCACCTCAGGTGGCACCGGGGAGCTGTTTTTT
clone_size: many; v_call: TRBV24-1; j_call: TRBJ2-1; d_call: -; cdr3_aa: CATSDRGRIYNEQFF; cdr3_nt: TGTGCCACCAGTGATCGGGGGCGTATCTACAATGAGCAGTTCTTC
clone_size: -; v_call: TRBV12-3/TRBV12-4; j_call: TRBJ2-2; d_call: -; cdr3_aa: CASSSNRDLGTGELFF; cdr3_nt: TGTGCCAGCAGTTCGAACAGGGACTTGGGCACCGGGGAGCTGTTTTTT
clone_size: -; v_call: TRBV7-9; j_call: TRBJ1-4; d_call: TRBD1; cdr3_aa: CASSLQGAIDEKLFF; cdr3_nt: TGTGCCAGCAGCTTACAGGGGGCGATTGATGAAAAACTGTTTTTT
clone_size: few; v_call: TRBV28; j_call: TRBJ2-1; d_call: -; cdr3_aa: CASSEPSRKGGEFF; cdr3_nt: TGTGCCAGCAGTGAACCCAGCCGGAAGGGGGGCGAGTTCTTC
clone_size: few; v_call: TRBV2; j_call: TRBJ2-3; d_call: -; cdr3_aa: CASSAEQGRTDTQYF; cdr3_nt: TGTGCCAGCAGTGCAGAACAGGGTCGCACAGATACGCAGTATTTT
clone_size: few; v_call: TRBV5-1; j_call: TRBJ2-6; d_call: TRBD1; cdr3_aa: CASSPLPGQGDTGANVLTF; cdr3_nt: TGCGCCAGCAGCCCCCTCCCGGGACAGGGCGACACTGGGGCCAACGTCCTGACTTTC
clone_size: -; v_call: TRBV20-1; j_call: TRBJ2-3; d_call: -; cdr3_aa: CSARDRVSGYTDTQYF; cdr3_nt: TGCAGTGCTAGAGATCGAGTTAGCGGTTACACAGATACGCAGTATTTT
clone_size: -; v_call: TRBV5-1; j_call: TRBJ2-3; d_call: -; cdr3_aa: CASEHDSLRDTQYF; cdr3_nt: TGCGCCAGCGAACACGACTCGTTACGGGATACGCAGTATTTT
clone_size: few; v_call: TRBV12-3/TRBV12-4; j_call: TRBJ1-1; d_call: -; cdr3_aa: CASTAGQLNTEAFF; cdr3_nt: TGTGCCAGCACCGCCGGACAGTTGAACACTGAAGCTTTCTTT
clone_size: few; v_call: TRBV12-3/TRBV12-4; j_call: TRBJ2-1; d_call: -; cdr3_aa: CASSLAILLNEQFF; cdr3_nt: TGTGCCAGCAGTTTAGCCATACTACTCAATGAGCAGTTCTTC
clone_size: -; v_call: TRBV12-3/TRBV12-4; j_call: TRBJ2-3; d_call: TRBD2; cdr3_aa: CASSGLAYTDTQYF; cdr3_nt: TGTGCCAGCAGCGGACTAGCGTACACAGATACGCAGTATTTT
clone_size: few; v_call: TRBV5-1; j_call: TRBJ2-1; d_call: TRBD2; cdr3_aa: CASSSGLAANNEQFF; cdr3_nt: TGCGCCAGCAGCTCGGGACTAGCCGCAAACAATGAGCAGTTCTTC
clone_size: -; v_call: TRBV12-3/TRBV12-4; j_call: TRBJ2-2; d_call: TRBD1; cdr3_aa: CASSRWTGGNTGELFF; cdr3_nt: TGTGCCAGCAGCAGATGGACAGGGGGCAACACCGGGGAGCTGTTTTTT
clone_size: -; v_call: TRBV12-3/TRBV12-4; j_call: TRBJ2-3; d_call: -; cdr3_aa: CASSPTGTLPTDTQYF; cdr3_nt: TGTGCCAGCAGTCCAACCGGGACTCTCCCCACAGATACGCAGTATTTT
clone_size: -; v_call: TRBV5-1; j_call: TRBJ1-2; d_call: -; cdr3_aa: CASSLDTQNYGYTF; cdr3_nt: TGCGCCAGCAGCTTGGACACCCAAAACTATGGCTACACCTTC
clone_size: many; v_call: TRBV5-1; j_call: TRBJ1-1; d_call: -; cdr3_aa: CASSALLNTEAFF; cdr3_nt: TGCGCCAGCAGTGCCCTCCTTAACACTGAAGCTTTCTTT
clone_size: few; v_call: TRBV5-1; j_call: TRBJ2-5; d_call: -; cdr3_aa: CASSLGDRRGTETQYF; cdr3_nt: TGCGCCAGCAGCTTGGGCGACAGGCGGGGTACGGAGACCCAGTACTTC
clone_size: few; v_call: TRBV27; j_call: TRBJ2-6; d_call: -; cdr3_aa: CASSLTNSGANVLTF; cdr3_nt: TGTGCCAGCAGTTTGACAAACTCTGGGGCCAACGTCCTGACTTTC
clone_size: -; v_call: TRBV2; j_call: TRBJ1-6; d_call: TRBD1; cdr3_aa: CASSEREGGFGSPLHF; cdr3_nt: TGTGCCAGCAGTGAACGGGAAGGGGGCTTTGGGTCACCCCTCCACTTT
clone_size: few; v_call: TRBV5-1; j_call: TRBJ2-1; d_call: TRBD2; cdr3_aa: CASSAGGPNNEQFF; cdr3_nt: TGCGCCAGCAGCGCGGGAGGGCCAAACAATGAGCAGTTCTTC
clone_size: few; v_call: TRBV10-3; j_call: TRBJ2-7; d_call: -; cdr3_aa: CATGQATDYEQYF; cdr3_nt: TGTGCCACAGGGCAGGCGACCGACTACGAGCAGTACTTC
clone_size: -; v_call: TRBV5-1; j_call: TRBJ2-2; d_call: TRBD2; cdr3_aa: CASSLRLAGTGELFF; cdr3_nt: TGCGCCAGCAGCTTAAGACTAGCGGGGACCGGGGAGCTGTTTTTT
clone_size: few; v_call: TRBV5-1; j_call: TRBJ1-4; d_call: -; cdr3_aa: CASSLAGMDEKLFF; cdr3_nt: TGCGCCAGCAGCTTGGCAGGGATGGATGAAAAACTGTTTTTT
clone_size: -; v_call: TRBV27; j_call: TRBJ2-1; d_call: -; cdr3_aa: CASKGGYSYNEQFF; cdr3_nt: TGTGCCAGCAAGGGCGGATACTCCTACAATGAGCAGTTCTTC
clone_size: few; v_call: TRBV7-2; j_call: TRBJ2-1; d_call: -; cdr3_aa: CASSMGLPSRRFF; cdr3_nt: TGTGCCAGCAGCATGGGACTTCCGTCGCGGCGGTTCTTC
clone_size: -; v_call: TRBV5-6; j_call: TRBJ2-3; d_call: TRBD2; cdr3_aa: CASSPSPAGGQNPTDTQYF; cdr3_nt: TGTGCCAGCAGCCCTTCCCCTGCGGGGGGACAAAATCCCACAGATACGCAGTATTTT
clone_size: few; v_call: TRBV12-3/TRBV12-4; j_call: TRBJ2-1; d_call: TRBD2; cdr3_aa: CASRGPGGGQFF; cdr3_nt: TGTGCCAGCAGGGGCCCGGGCGGGGGGCAGTTCTTC
clone_size: few; v_call: TRBV6-1; j_call: TRBJ2-3; d_call: -; cdr3_aa: CASSKGLGTDTQYF; cdr3_nt: TGTGCCAGCAGTAAGGGGCTCGGCACAGATACGCAGTATTTT
clone_size: -; v_call: TRBV6-1; j_call: TRBJ2-1; d_call: TRBD2; cdr3_aa: CASKGLAGGNNEQFF; cdr3_nt: TGTGCCAGCAAGGGACTAGCGGGGGGGAACAATGAGCAGTTCTTC
clone_size: -; v_call: TRBV5-1; j_call: TRBJ2-7; d_call: -; cdr3_aa: CASSLDLRGEQYF; cdr3_nt: TGCGCCAGCAGCTTGGACCTACGAGGCGAGCAGTACTTC
clone_size: few; v_call: TRBV5-1; j_call: TRBJ1-2; d_call: TRBD1; cdr3_aa: CASSLGGTGFEGYTF; cdr3_nt: TGCGCCAGCAGCTTGGGAGGGACAGGGTTCGAAGGCTACACCTTC
clone_size: -; v_call: TRBV10-3; j_call: TRBJ2-7; d_call: -; cdr3_aa: CAISESGGSSYEQYF; cdr3_nt: TGTGCCATCAGTGAGTCAGGGGGGTCCTCCTACGAGCAGTACTTC
clone_size: few; v_call: TRBV12-3/TRBV12-4; j_call: TRBJ1-1; d_call: -; cdr3_aa: CASTWAGNTEAFF; cdr3_nt: TGTGCCAGTACATGGGCGGGCAACACTGAAGCTTTCTTT
clone_size: many; v_call: TRBV15; j_call: TRBJ2-2; d_call: -; cdr3_aa: CATSFGAGDTGELFF; cdr3_nt: TGTGCCACCAGCTTCGGAGCTGGGGACACCGGGGAGCTGTTTTTT